A single sample gave rise to the 9 T cell receptor beta chains below, sequenced in a study of cytomegalovirus exposure and HLA in healthy donors. Both 60 Vbeta primers and 13 Jbeta primers went into the PCR. Here immunoSEQ multiplex PCR was the method, and the copy in TCRdb shows in-frame clones only, minus some. Of around 100,000 clones in the sample, more than 75% were seen once. Sequencing was done on a sample of PBMCs. The receptors were gathered from a woman aged 18-29 years in good health and CMV-seropositive.

The chain links TRBV5-4 to TRBJ1-5; D not certain. The CDR3 covers 12 residues. Trimming removed 0 bases at V and 7 bases at J, with 5 bases between. The germline CDR1 and CDR2 sequences are SGHNT and YYREEE (reference sequence). CDR3 in DNA: TGTGCCAGCAGCTTGGACAGCCAGCCCCAGCATTTT. This encodes CASSLDSQPQHF.

The V and J genes are TRBV30 and TRBJ2-7; 11 positions match TRBD2. The CDR3 is 15 amino acids. CDR1 GTSNPN and CDR2 SVGIG come from the germline V gene (reference sequence). Unmatched junction bases numbered 3, after V lost 1 base and J lost 1 base. Here the CDR3 reads CAWSGLAGGSYEQYF. DNA of the CDR3: TGTGCCTGGAGTGGTCTAGCGGGAGGTTCCTACGAGCAGTACTTC. The whole variable domain, filled in from reference TRBV30 and TRBJ2-7, reads SQTIHQWPATLVQPVGSPLSLECTVEGTSNPNLYWYRQAAGRGLQLLFYSVGIGQISSEVPQNLSASRPQDRQFILSSKKLLLSDSGFYLCAWSGLAGGSYEQYFGPGTRLTVT.

V usage is TRBV19 and J usage is TRBJ1-1; a weak D match, TRBD1 (5 bases). The CDR3 contains 15 residues. Trimming stripped 3 bases from V and 4 bases from J, with 15 bases between. Germline CDR1 and CDR2: LNHDA and SQIVND (reference sequence). The CDR3 loop reads CASSISQGAITEAFF. The CDR3, as DNA: TGTGCCAGTAGTATCTCTCAGGGTGCAATCACTGAAGCTTTCTTT.

The V and J genes are TRBV4-2 and TRBJ1-5; TRBD1 might be the D (5 bases). V lost 4 bases and J lost 5, with 15 bases in between. The length of the CDR3 is 15 residues. Germline V CDR1 and CDR2: LGHNA, YNFKEQ. This chain's CDR3 is CASSRRQGSDQPQHF. Here the CDR3 DNA reads TGTGCCAGCAGCCGCAGGCAGGGTTCCGATCAGCCCCAGCATTTT.

The chain links TRBV10-3 to TRBJ2-1; 12 bases are shared with TRBD2. The CDR3 is 14 amino acids. The germline CDR1 and CDR2 sequences are ENHRY and SYGVKD. With 5 bases clipped from V and 9 bases from J, the junction kept 5 bases outside the gene matches. The CDR3 DNA reads TGTGCCATCAGTCCTAGCGGGAGGGCCATTGAGCAGTTCTTC. Amino acid sequence: CAISPSGRAIEQFF.

This chain links TRBV6-6 with TRBJ1-3; perhaps TRBD1 as D (6 bases). The CDR3 totals 16 residues. Germline CDR1 and CDR2: MNHNY and SVGAGI (reference sequence). V lost 6 bases and J lost 0, with 15 bases in between. As DNA, the CDR3 is TGTGCCAGCAGGCAGGGGTCGTGGAGCTCTGGAAACACCATATATTTT. It yields the protein CASRQGSWSSGNTIYF.

This chain joins TRBV29-1 and TRBJ1-2, with TRBD1 matching 7 bases. Unmatched junction bases numbered 8, after V lost 3 bases and J lost 7 bases. This CDR3 has 13 residues. Germline CDR1 reads SQVTM; CDR2 reads ANQGSEA. The CDR3 loop reads CSVEGLGGLGYTF. In DNA form, the CDR3 reads TGCAGCGTTGAGGGGTTAGGGGGCCTTGGCTACACCTTC.

The chain uses TRBV27 and TRBJ1-2; D perhaps matches TRBD1 (6 bases). Germline V gives CDR1 MNHEY, CDR2 SMNVEV (reference sequence). The CDR3 loop spans 13 amino acids. V was pared by 3 bases and J by 5 bases, with 10 bases between. DNA of the CDR3: TGTGCCAGCAGTTTGACAGGAGCATATGGCTACACCTTC. This codes for CASSLTGAYGYTF.

The V and J genes are TRBV6-5 and TRBJ1-2, with unresolved D. V was shortened by 0 bases and J by 8 bases, with 10 bases between the two germline ends. This CDR3 comprises 13 residues. Germline CDR1 is MNHEY and CDR2 is SVGAGI. The chain's CDR3 is CASSYSTGGGYTF. CDR3 DNA sequence: TGTGCCAGCAGTTACTCGACGGGTGGGGGCTACACCTTC.